A single sample is the source of the 27 T cell receptor beta chains below, sequenced in a study of beta chain features in type 1 diabetes. Sequenced material consisted of expressed TCRB transcripts (all of the isolated RNA was reverse transcribed). Libraries were prepared by immunoSEQ multiplex PCR; TCRdb keeps only in-frame clonotypes and omits some of them. Of 150,000 or so clones in the sample, 11% were seen once. Sequencing was done on a sample of central memory CD4+ T cells from blood. The receptor source for this set is a man between 18 and 35 years old in good health.

V and J are TRBV5-4 and TRBJ2-1, with 7 bases lining up with TRBD2. V shed 0 bases and J 1 base; nucleotides not matched to a gene: 1. Germline CDR1 SGHNT, CDR2 YYREEE (reference sequence). The CDR3 is 15 amino acids. CDR3 loop: CASSLGGGSYNEQFF. Here the CDR3 DNA reads TGTGCCAGCAGCTTGGGGGGAGGGTCCTACAATGAGCAGTTCTTC.

The chain links TRBV28 to TRBJ1-2, with 7 nucleotides matching TRBD1. CDR3 length equals 13 residues. The germline V gene encodes CDR1 MDHEN and CDR2 SYDVKM. V lost 7 bases to trimming and J lost 1 base; unmatched junction nucleotides: 3. The CDR3 DNA reads as TGTGCCAGCACCCGGGACAGTAACTATGGCTACACCTTC. Amino acids: CASTRDSNYGYTF.

In its sample, this clone was seen many times. The chain has TRBV10-3 and TRBJ2-5; D call uncertain. Trimming cost V 3 bases and J 0 bases, with 5 bases left between them. This CDR3 contains 13 residues. Looked up from germline, CDR1 is ENHRY and CDR2 is SYGVKD. The CDR3 sequence: CAISENNQETQYF. CDR3 sequence (DNA): TGTGCCATCAGTGAAAACAACCAAGAGACCCAGTACTTC.

The chain links TRBV7-2 to TRBJ2-7; 9 bases align to TRBD2. Germline V gives CDR1 SGHTA, CDR2 FQGNSA. CDR3 length: 14 residues. V gave up 0 bases and J gave up 5 bases; unmatched junction bases: 2. Written as DNA, the CDR3 is TGTGCCAGCAGCTTAGCGATAGCGGGAGACGAGCAGTACTTC. This translates into CASSLAIAGDEQYF.

This clone was counted between two and nine times. The V and J genes are TRBV7-3 and TRBJ2-1; 7 bases map to TRBD1. Per the germline V gene, CDR1 is SGHTA and CDR2 is FQGTGA. The CDR3 length is 17 residues. V shed 5 bases and J 0 bases; nucleotides not matched to a gene: 10. The CDR3 sequence is CASSPGTAYISYNEQFF. The CDR3 DNA sequence: TGTGCCAGCAGCCCCGGGACAGCCTATATCTCCTACAATGAGCAGTTCTTC.

This rearrangement joins TRBV27 to TRBJ2-7, with D unclear. Germline lookup yields CDR1 MNHEY and CDR2 SMNVEV (reference sequence). This CDR3 contains 13 residues. The ends were cut back, 6 bases at V and 3 bases at J, with 12 bases in the middle. The CDR3 spells CASSKFGSYEQYF. The CDR3, as DNA: TGTGCCAGCAGCAAATTCGGTAGCTACGAGCAGTACTTC.

The sample holds a few counts of this clone. The rearrangement uses TRBV7-2 and TRBJ2-2; D remains ambiguous. Germline-derived CDR1 and CDR2 are SGHTA and FQGNSA. V was clipped by 1 base and J by 2 bases, with 5 bases between them. CDR3 length: 14 amino acids. The CDR3 reads CASSLGGNTGELFF. The CDR3 region has the DNA TGTGCCAGCAGCTTAGGGGGAAACACCGGGGAGCTGTTTTTT.

As to this clone: This sample includes further DNA sequences coding for the same CDR3. The chain couples TRBV29-1 to TRBJ1-5; D not certain. The CDR3 is 13 amino acids. Per the germline V gene, CDR1 is SQVTM and CDR2 is ANQGSEA. Trimming pared 4 bases from V and 0 bases from J, leaving 7 bases between. Here the CDR3 reads CSVAENSNQPQHF. Here the CDR3 DNA reads TGCAGCGTTGCAGAGAATAGCAATCAGCCCCAGCATTTT.

This clone was counted many times. V usage is TRBV11-2 and J usage is TRBJ2-1; 8 nucleotides agree with TRBD2. In germline, CDR1 is SGHAT, CDR2 FQNNGV. CDR3 length: 14 residues. Trimming took 1 base from V and 6 from J; bases not matched to a gene: 2. CDR3 in amino acids: CASSLGGLGNEQFF. The CDR3 DNA is TGTGCCAGCAGCTTAGGGGGACTAGGCAATGAGCAGTTCTTC.

The sample holds a few counts of this clone. The chain links TRBV9 to TRBJ2-3, with 8 nucleotides matching TRBD2. The ends lost 0 bases at V and 6 bases at J; junction bases unmatched: 12. This CDR3 region has 17 residues. From germline, CDR1 is SGDLS and CDR2 YYNGEE. The DNA for the CDR3 is TGTGCCAGCAGCGTAGCTCCGGGCGGGGGGACGCTGGATACGCAGTATTTT. Its translation: CASSVAPGGGTLDTQYF.

V usage is TRBV7-9 and J usage is TRBJ2-7; 11 positions agree with TRBD2. V lost 1 base, J lost 0 bases, and 2 bases stayed unmatched. The CDR3 loop spans 16 amino acids. Germline CDR1 reads SEHNR; CDR2 reads FQNEAQ (reference sequence). The CDR3 here is CASSLGTSGLSYEQYF. The CDR3 DNA sequence: TGTGCCAGCAGCTTAGGGACTAGCGGGCTCTCCTACGAGCAGTACTTC.

V is TRBV15 and J is TRBJ2-7; 9 bases line up with TRBD2. The CDR3 is made up of 15 amino acids. Germline CDR1 reads LNHNV; CDR2 reads YYDKDF (reference sequence). V lost 4 bases and J lost 3; bases outside the gene matches: 7. CDR3 DNA sequence: TGTGCCACCAGCAAGGGAGGTAGCGGGGGCTACGAGCAGTACTTC. Translated: CATSKGGSGGYEQYF.

This clone showed up just a few times. This rearrangement joins TRBV11-2 to TRBJ2-6; D is unresolved. Trimming took 0 bases from V and 2 from J, leaving 2 bases between them. The CDR3 extends over 14 amino acids. The germline V gene has CDR1 SGHAT and CDR2 FQNNGV. CDR3 sequence reads: CASSLDAGANVLTF. CDR3 in DNA: TGTGCCAGCAGCTTAGACGCTGGGGCCAACGTCCTGACTTTC.

This clone was found a few times. The chain links TRBV4-3 to TRBJ2-3, with unresolved D. The CDR3 is 17 residues long. V was trimmed by 0 bases and J by 0 bases, leaving 13 bases between them. Germline V lookup: CDR1 LGHNA, CDR2 YSLEER. CDR3 protein: CASSQDKAAQSTDTQYF. Here the CDR3 DNA reads TGCGCCAGCAGCCAAGATAAGGCTGCTCAAAGCACAGATACGCAGTATTTT.

This chain uses TRBV23-1 with TRBJ1-2, with D perhaps matching TRBD1 (6 bases). TRBV23-1 is an ORF, and what it does is uncertain. V lost 6 bases, J lost 5 bases, and 13 bases lay in between. The CDR3 length is 13 residues. The CDR3 DNA reads TGCGCCAGCAGACAGGGTCCGGGGTATGGCTACACCTTC. Amino acid sequence: CASRQGPGYGYTF.

This clone was observed a few times. The rearrangement joins TRBV7-3 to TRBJ2-5, with TRBD2 matching 14 bases. Germline loops: CDR1 SGHTA, CDR2 FQGTGA. With V trimmed by 1 base and J by 0 bases, 7 bases remained unmatched. The CDR3 has 19 amino acids. This CDR3 is CASSLNPGLAGEYQETQYF. The DNA of the CDR3 is TGTGCCAGCAGCTTAAACCCGGGACTAGCGGGAGAGTACCAAGAGACCCAGTACTTC. Full variable domain (missing parts from reference TRBV7-3 and TRBJ2-5): GAGVSQTPSNKVTEKGKYVELRCDPISGHTALYWYRQSLGQGPEFLIYFQGTGAADDSGLPNDRFFAVRPEGSVSTLKIQRTERGDSAVYLCASSLNPGLAGEYQETQYFGPGTRLLVL.

In this sample, this clone turned up a few times. The J gene is TRBJ2-3, the V gene TRBV5-1; D is unclear. Trimming took off 6 bases at V and 0 bases at J, with 8 bases between the two ends. The germline V gene encodes CDR1 SGHRS and CDR2 YFSETQ. CDR3 length: 13 amino acids. This CDR3 reads CASTEPSTDTQYF. DNA for the CDR3: TGCGCCAGCACCGAGCCAAGCACAGATACGCAGTATTTT.

This clone came up many times. This chain links TRBV6-5 with TRBJ2-3, with 11 bases aligning to TRBD2. The V gene's germline CDR1 is MNHEY and CDR2 SVGAGI. V was pared by 5 bases and J by 3 bases, with 1 base of the junction left unmatched. This CDR3 spans 14 amino acids. In DNA form, the CDR3 reads TGTGCCAGCAGTAGGACTAGCGGGACAGATACGCAGTATTTT. It translates to CASSRTSGTDTQYF.

The chain carries TRBV7-3 and TRBJ2-2; D perhaps matches TRBD2 (5 bases). The CDR3 extends over 12 amino acids. V lost 5 bases and J lost 7, with 8 bases in between. The germline gives CDR1 SGHTA, CDR2 FQGTGA. The CDR3 DNA reads as TGTGCCAGCAGCCGGAGGAACGGGGAGCTGTTTTTT. This sequence encodes CASSRRNGELFF.

This clone was observed a few times. This sequence joins TRBV2 and TRBJ1-5, with D possibly matching TRBD1 (5 bases). The germline gives CDR1 SNHLY, CDR2 FYNNEI. The CDR3 contains 15 residues. Trimming left V 6 bases short and J 2 bases short, with 14 bases between. The CDR3 loop is CASRPEGFGNQPQHF. CDR3 sequence (DNA): TGTGCCAGCAGACCTGAGGGGTTCGGCAATCAGCCCCAGCATTTT.

A few counts support this clone. The CDR3, as DNA: TGTGCCAGCAGCTCGGGCAGATCGTCCGATGAGCAGTTCTTC. It specifies CASSSGRSSDEQFF. The V call is TRBV6-4, the J call TRBJ2-1; D gene unclear. CDR3 size: 14 residues. The V end was cut by 6 bases, the J end by 8 bases, with 17 bases between. Germline V gene lookup returns CDR1 MRHNA and CDR2 SNTAGT.

The chain has TRBV11-2 and TRBJ2-7; TRBD1 matches at 9 bases. Germline values: CDR1 SGHAT, CDR2 FQNNGV. J lost 6 bases, V lost 5 bases, and 11 bases had no gene match. The CDR3 is 15 residues long. The CDR3 coding sequence is TGTGCCAGCAGCCCTAGGGCACAGGGGGCAAGCGAGCAGTACTTC. The encoded protein is CASSPRAQGASEQYF.

This clone appeared a few times. The V and J genes are TRBV30 and TRBJ2-1, with 7 bases that match TRBD1. Germline V gene sequence: CDR1 GTSNPN, CDR2 SVGIG (reference sequence). Trimming took 0 bases from V and 7 from J; bases not matched to a gene: 3. The CDR3 loop spans 13 amino acids. The CDR3, as DNA: TGTGCCTGGAGTGTAAGGGGGCTGAATGAGCAGTTCTTC. As protein: CAWSVRGLNEQFF.

This clone was recorded a few times. V usage is TRBV10-3 and J usage is TRBJ2-1; TRBD2 agrees at 11 bases. This CDR3 is built from 13 residues. Germline lookup yields CDR1 ENHRY and CDR2 SYGVKD. V was clipped by 8 bases and J by 5 bases; unmatched bases: 2. Here the CDR3 reads CAIAGLADNEQFF. CDR3 bases: TGTGCCATCGCGGGACTAGCGGACAATGAGCAGTTCTTC.

This clone occurred a few times. The chain uses TRBV6-6 and TRBJ2-7, with 11 bases that match TRBD1. CDR3 size: 13 residues. Unmatched junction bases numbered 5, after V lost 6 bases and J lost 7 bases. From germline, CDR1 is MNHNY and CDR2 SVGAGI (reference sequence). CDR3 nucleotides: TGTGCCAGCAGCCTGGGACAGGGGGGTGAGCAGTACTTC. It specifies CASSLGQGGEQYF.

In DNA, the CDR3 is TGTGCCATCAGAACGGAGCCCACCACAGATACGCAGTATTTT. Its protein product is CAIRTEPTTDTQYF. This chain uses TRBV10-3 with TRBJ2-3; D remains ambiguous. Germline V gene lookup returns CDR1 ENHRY and CDR2 SYGVKD. This CDR3 is built from 14 residues. The ends were cut back, 6 bases at V and 2 bases at J, with 12 bases in the middle.

The table lists this clone with a few counts. V gene TRBV5-6 combines with J gene TRBJ2-5, with TRBD1 as a possible D gene (5 bases). CDR3 size: 15 residues. V lost 0 bases and J 5 bases, leaving 14 bases between the germline ends. Germline-derived CDR1 and CDR2 are SGHDT and YYEEEE. The CDR3 is CASSLARGSRETQYF. The DNA for the CDR3 is TGTGCCAGCAGCTTGGCAAGGGGCTCGCGGGAGACCCAGTACTTC.